Listed below are T cell receptor beta chains from one sample, sequenced in a study of blood T cell repertoires in COVID-19. Data came from immunoSEQ multiplex PCR; TCRdb stores just in-frame clones and leaves some out. Among hundreds of thousands of clones listed, approximately 78% were seen once. The sample consisted of PBMCs or T cells enriched from blood (not recorded which). Receptors originate from a man in his forties or fifties who had been exposed to COVID-19. Both conserved end residues are part of each CDR3. The D gene is left open where the match is weak. Rows may omit the clone size; those that give it use once, few, many or a size class.

D gene	V gene	clone size	J gene	CDR3 length	CDR3 DNA	CDR3 protein
NA	TRBV21-1	many	TRBJ2-6	18	TGTGCCAGCAGCAAAATCAATGGGCTTGACTCTGGGGCCAACGTCCTGACTTTC	CASSKINGLDSGANVLTF
TRBD1	TRBV5-4	NA	TRBJ1-1	15	TGTGCCAGCAGGGGGACAGCGGACATGAACACTGAAGCTTTCTTT	CASRGTADMNTEAFF
TRBD1	TRBV5-1	once	TRBJ2-1	15	TGCGCCAGCAGCTGGAGGGACAGGCAACACAATGAGCAGTTCTTC	CASSWRDRQHNEQFF
NA	TRBV7-9	NA	TRBJ1-4	15	TGTGCCGGCAGCCCCGGGGGGGGCAGGGGTGAAAAACTGTTTTTT	CAGSPGGGRGEKLFF
TRBD1	TRBV7-9	NA	TRBJ2-1	16	TGTGCCAGCAGCCCCGAGACAGGGATAGGTTGGTTGGAGCAGTTCTTC	CASSPETGIGWLEQFF
TRBD2	TRBV2	NA	TRBJ2-3	14	TGTGCCAGCAATGCGGGAGTGGCCTATGATACGCAGTATTTT	CASNAGVAYDTQYF
NA	TRBV6-5	NA	TRBJ1-5	15	TGTGCCAGCAGTTACGGCAGTCGTAGCAATCAGCCCCAGCATTTT	CASSYGSRSNQPQHF
NA	TRBV9	many	TRBJ1-1	15	TGTGCCAGCAGCGCTCGCGGGACGGCAAACACTGAAGCTTTCTTT	CASSARGTANTEAFF
NA	TRBV5-1	NA	TRBJ1-3	15	TGCGCCAGCAGCTTGGCCTTAAGCTCCGGGGACACCATATATTTT	CASSLALSSGDTIYF
TRBD1	TRBV7-2	NA	TRBJ1-1	15	TGTGCCACTCGGGGACAGGGGGCGCAAGGGGCTGAAGCTTTCTTT	CATRGQGAQGAEAFF
TRBD1	TRBV9	NA	TRBJ2-7	14	TGTGCCAGCAGCCTAGGACAGGGGCCCTACGAGCAGTACTTC	CASSLGQGPYEQYF
NA	TRBV5-1	once	TRBJ1-6	15	TGCGCCAGCAGCTCCTCCGGGAGGGGGAATTCACCCCTCCACTTT	CASSSSGRGNSPLHF
NA	TRBV6-5	NA	TRBJ1-5	13	TGTGCCAGCAGTTTGGGCATTAATCAGCCCCAGCATTTT	CASSLGINQPQHF
NA	TRBV5-6	NA	TRBJ1-5	13	TGTGCCAGCAGCTTGAGGGGGAATCAGCCCCAGCATTTT	CASSLRGNQPQHF
TRBD1	TRBV19	NA	TRBJ1-6	16	TGTGCCAGTAGTATCCGGGACAGGGGGCATAATTCACCCCTCCACTTT	CASSIRDRGHNSPLHF
TRBD2	TRBV2	NA	TRBJ2-2	16	TGTGCCAGCAGTCCCTTGGCGGGAGGGCTGACCGGGGAGCTGTTTTTT	CASSPLAGGLTGELFF
NA	TRBV3-1/TRBV3-2	many	TRBJ2-1	14	TGTGCCAGCAGCGGGGGGTATTTCGGCAATGAGCAGTTCTTC	CASSGGYFGNEQFF
NA	TRBV6-6	NA	TRBJ1-3	15	TGTGCCAGCAGCCCCGATGGGGGGTCTGGAAACACCATATATTTT	CASSPDGGSGNTIYF